A selection of T cell receptor beta chains follows, all from one sample in a study of blood T cell repertoires in COVID-19. TCRdb's copy holds only in-frame clones and misses some; the assay was immunoSEQ multiplex PCR. The sample records tens of thousands of clones, approximately 86% being singletons. Input material: peripheral blood. The receptors shown here come from a man aged 45-60 years with acute or convalescent COVID-19. CDR3s include the opening cysteine and the closing phenylalanine or tryptophan.

j_call,v_call,cdr3_aa
TRBJ2-5,TRBV10-3,CAISELREETQYF
TRBJ1-2,TRBV24-1,CATSDSVSGAYGYTF
TRBJ2-1,TRBV10-2,CASSESRESYNEQFF
TRBJ2-3,TRBV18,CASSPRAVQGQDTQYF
TRBJ2-2,TRBV18,CASSPLRTVPKTTGELFF
TRBJ1-1,TRBV4-1,CASSQDWGGSKAFF
TRBJ2-1,TRBV14,CASSQAYFNEQFF
TRBJ2-3,TRBV5-8,CASSLRGGPDTQYF
TRBJ2-5,TRBV6-5,CASSLTGPRTQYF
TRBJ2-3,TRBV4-2,CASSQVSSGAEHTDTQYF
TRBJ1-1,TRBV27,CASSFQNINTEAFF
TRBJ1-2,TRBV5-6,CASSLGLTGYGYTF
TRBJ2-6,TRBV19,CASSIDHGGSGANVLTF
TRBJ1-4,TRBV5-8,CASSLAVRVWSSTNEKLFF
TRBJ1-2,TRBV6-5,CAYPGEGTESYGYTF
TRBJ1-4,TRBV12-3/TRBV12-4,CASSFGTAEKLFF
TRBJ1-2,TRBV6-5,CASSRQGNYGYTF
TRBJ2-1,TRBV28,CASTPALTGGALYEQFF
TRBJ1-2,TRBV2,CASSARRDRAGGYTF
TRBJ1-3,TRBV7-9,CASSLVAAGNTIYF
TRBJ2-5,TRBV7-2,CASSLGAEGTKRETQYF
TRBJ2-5,TRBV7-3,CASSPLGGGAETQYF
TRBJ2-5,TRBV12-3/TRBV12-4,CASSFAAGETQYF
TRBJ2-2,TRBV4-1,CASSRTGVGLAGELFF
TRBJ2-7,TRBV27,CASSLSRGNEQYF
TRBJ2-7,TRBV15,CATSRDQGASYEQYF
TRBJ1-6,TRBV9,CASSVDSQINSPLHF
TRBJ2-3,TRBV14,CASSQVGTRDYTDTQYF
TRBJ2-5,TRBV6-5,CASSPRGETQYF
TRBJ1-1,TRBV29-1,CSVAGQANTEAFF
TRBJ1-3,TRBV7-2,CASSLPQQGNTIYF
TRBJ1-3,TRBV10-2,CASTGGGQGLHSGNTIYF
TRBJ1-1,TRBV28,CASSLRTGGAFF
TRBJ1-2,TRBV5-1,CASSQTSTGAYGYTF
TRBJ1-1,TRBV10-3,CAISSTGGMNTEAFF
TRBJ2-1,TRBV30,CAWTGTIFNEQFF
TRBJ2-2,TRBV5-6,CASSLEPAASNTGELFF
TRBJ2-7,TRBV2,CASNPDRGPYEQYF
TRBJ1-3,TRBV6-5,CASSRTGSGNTIYF
TRBJ1-3,TRBV5-1,CASSLTGSISGNTIYF
TRBJ1-4,TRBV9,CASSEEGAGDEKLFF
TRBJ1-2,TRBV27,CASSLSQGRDGYTF
TRBJ1-2,TRBV9,CASSVVDGGYGYTF
TRBJ2-4,TRBV10-1,CASSDGQTLAKNIQYF
TRBJ2-3,TRBV2,CASSEWLAVLTDTQYF
TRBJ1-2,TRBV12-3/TRBV12-4,CASRETANYGYTF
TRBJ2-1,TRBV7-3,CASSKILGERSYNEQFF
TRBJ1-6,TRBV14,CASSPDRGLGPLHF
TRBJ2-1,TRBV11-3,CASSFGEGPYNEQFF
TRBJ1-2,TRBV6-5,CASVDRGNYGYTF
TRBJ2-3,TRBV12-3/TRBV12-4,CASSHGSVEDF
TRBJ2-3,TRBV7-3,CASSPGGQNTDTQYF
TRBJ1-5,TRBV6-5,CASTTNMNQPQHF
TRBJ1-5,TRBV30,CAWSDGQGSNRPQHF
TRBJ1-1,TRBV10-3,CAISQNTEAFF
TRBJ2-1,TRBV27,CASSSGTSGRNEQFF
TRBJ1-1,TRBV5-1,CASRSTGFMNTEAFF
TRBJ2-1,TRBV11-2,CASSLAHPGNEQFF
TRBJ2-5,TRBV4-1,CASSQEASGVRETQYF